The 11 T cell receptor beta chains reported below all come from one sample, sequenced in a study of blood T cell repertoires in COVID-19. Produced via immunoSEQ multiplex PCR; TCRdb's table is partial and in-frame only. The sample includes fewer than 150,000 clones, roughly 90% seen only once; the top ten take more than 9%. The sample was peripheral blood. All receptors come from a man aged 50-60 years with active or convalescent COVID-19.

The chain couples TRBV10-3 to TRBJ1-1; maybe TRBD1 (5 bases). Germline V gene lookup returns CDR1 ENHRY and CDR2 SYGVKD. V dropped 0 bases and J dropped 8 bases, with 13 bases sitting between them. This CDR3 has 14 residues. The CDR3 nucleotides are TGTGCCATCAGTGAGTCGACAGCCCGCCTCGAAGCTTTCTTT. Translated: CAISESTARLEAFF.

In its sample, this clone was seen a few times. This CDR3 is CATQQGDGYQPQHF. DNA of the CDR3: TGTGCCACCCAGCAGGGGGACGGCTATCAGCCCCAGCATTTT. The genes are TRBV28 and TRBJ1-5, with TRBD1 identical over 7 bases. The CDR3 has 14 amino acids. The V segment lost 10 bases and the J segment 5 bases; nucleotides outside the gene matches: 11. The germline CDR1 and CDR2 sequences are MDHEN and SYDVKM.

This chain connects TRBV9 to TRBJ2-7, with 9 bases matching TRBD1. Germline V gene lookup returns CDR1 SGDLS and CDR2 YYNGEE. J lost 1 base, V lost 0 bases, and 2 bases had no gene match. This CDR3 is 15 amino acids long. CDR3: CASSVGGQGSYEQYF. As DNA, the CDR3 is TGTGCCAGCAGCGTAGGGGGACAGGGATCCTACGAGCAGTACTTC.

The gene calls are TRBV29-1 and TRBJ1-1, with 10 nucleotides matching TRBD1. The CDR3 has 15 residues. The germline V gene has CDR1 SQVTM and CDR2 ANQGSEA. V shed 8 bases, J shed 2 bases, and the junction held 11 bases outside the gene matches. Here the CDR3 reads CSCSGTGVTNTEAFF. In DNA, the CDR3 is TGCAGCTGTTCCGGGACAGGGGTTACCAACACTGAAGCTTTCTTT.

This clone showed up just once. The CDR3 bases are TGCGCCAGCAGTGAGAGTCGGCTAGCGGGAGTAGTGTCCTACAATGAGCAGTTCTTC. This encodes CASSESRLAGVVSYNEQFF. The rearrangement joins TRBV10-2 to TRBJ2-1; 10 bases are a match to TRBD2. The CDR3 totals 19 residues. Germline V gene sequence: CDR1 WSHSY, CDR2 SAAADI. The J segment lost 1 base and the V segment lost 2 bases, leaving 11 bases of the junction unmatched.

The chain couples TRBV5-1 to TRBJ2-7; 7 nucleotides line up with TRBD1. The CDR3 extends over 16 amino acids. Losses at the gene ends were 4 bases for V and 2 bases for J; bases not matched to a gene: 12. Germline V gene sequence: CDR1 SGHRS, CDR2 YFSETQ. CDR3 DNA: TGCGCCAGCAGCCCATTACCGGGACAGCGAGCCTACGAGCAGTACTTC. Translation: CASSPLPGQRAYEQYF.

The V and J genes are TRBV19 and TRBJ2-1; no clear D. CDR1 and CDR2 (germline): LNHDA, SQIVND (reference sequence). This CDR3 has 15 residues. V was pared by 1 base and J by 4 bases, with 11 bases between. The CDR3 sequence: CASSIADTVYNEQFF. CDR3 in DNA: TGTGCCAGTAGTATAGCCGACACTGTATACAATGAGCAGTTCTTC.

The chain employs TRBV28 and TRBJ1-5, with D unresolved. Deletions cut 6 bases from V and 0 bases from J, with 9 bases between. The CDR3 runs 14 residues. Germline V gene sequence: CDR1 MDHEN, CDR2 SYDVKM. CDR3 coding DNA: TGTGCCAGCAGCTCAACTGATAGCAATCAGCCCCAGCATTTT. It is translated as CASSSTDSNQPQHF.

This clone was recorded a few times. In nucleotides, the CDR3 is TGTGCCAGCAGCTTCAGGAACACTGAAGCTTTCTTT. Protein: CASSFRNTEAFF. The V gene is TRBV11-2, the J gene TRBJ1-1; D is undetermined. The CDR3 is 12 amino acids. Trimming removed 3 bases from V and 1 base from J, with 3 bases in between. CDR1 and CDR2 from the germline V gene are SGHAT and FQNNGV.

This clone was observed once. Compared with germline, one end of the junction differs, possibly owing to a read error. The gene calls are TRBV5-5 and TRBJ1-1; D is possibly TRBD1 (5 bases). Germline V CDR1 and CDR2: SGHKS, YYEKEE (reference sequence). The CDR3 is made up of 13 amino acids. The CDR3 spells CASSLAGNTEVFF. Here the CDR3 DNA reads TGTGCCAGCAGCTTGGCAGGGAACACTGAAGTTTTCTTT.

The chain has TRBV29-1 and TRBJ2-5; D is perhaps TRBD2 (6 bases). The CDR3 consists of 13 residues. V lost 4 bases and J 2 bases, leaving 11 bases between the germline ends. Germline lookup yields CDR1 SQVTM and CDR2 ANQGSEA. CDR3 DNA: TGCAGCGTTGTGGGTGGGGGGCAAGAGACCCAGTACTTC. Translation gives CSVVGGGQETQYF.